Below, 8 T cell receptor beta chains from the same sample are listed, as sequenced in a study of sequential checkpoint blockade in melanoma. Here immunoSEQ multiplex PCR was the method, and the copy in TCRdb shows in-frame clones only, minus some. This sample has roughly 9,200 clones, with roughly 24% found just once. Treatment here: randomized to nivolumab then ipilimumab (arm A) or the reverse (arm B). The sequencing here drew on tumor tissue (inferred from file names), taken from a patient given nivolumab and ipilimumab in sequence. Receptor source: a human donor with melanoma.

The sample holds a few counts of this clone. In nucleotides, the CDR3 is TGCGCCAGCAGCCAAGTGTCATCGGGGGGGTATTTCACAGATACGCAGTATTTT. Amino acid sequence: CASSQVSSGGYFTDTQYF. The chain has TRBV4-1 and TRBJ2-3; 8 positions agree with TRBD2. In germline, CDR1 is MGHRA, CDR2 YSYEKL. CDR3 size: 18 residues. The V and J ends lost 1 base and 2 bases, in that order; junction bases with no gene match: 11.

J is TRBJ2-3 and V is TRBV1; TRBD2, the table's D call, lacks a check against the DNA. TRBV1 is a pseudogene segment. This CDR3 is built from 18 residues. Here the CDR3 reads CASSQDFGRGGTTDTQYF. The CDR3 DNA reads TGCGCCAGCAGCCAAGATTTCGGGCGCGGGGGAACAACAGATACGCAGTATTTT.

This clone was picked up many times. V usage is TRBV11-3 and J usage is TRBJ2-5; a weak D match, TRBD2 (5 bases). Germline values: CDR1 SGHNT, CDR2 YENEEA. Between the trimmed V and J ends, which lost 5 bases and 4 bases, there was a span of 32 bases. The CDR3 is made up of 20 amino acids. CDR3 DNA sequence: TGTGCCAGCAGCCCAAACGGGCGGGTGGTAGCCAAATCTAGTGTAGAGACCCAGTACTTC. Its protein is CASSPNGRVVAKSSVETQYF.

The chain links TRBV11-3 to TRBJ2-3; D uncertain. This CDR3 comprises 14 residues. Germline-derived CDR1 and CDR2 are SGHNT and YENEEA. Between the trimmed V and J ends, which lost 3 bases and 2 bases, there was a span of 9 bases. CDR3 protein: CASSLVGNTDTQYF. CDR3 bases: TGTGCCAGCAGCTTGGTGGGCAACACAGATACGCAGTATTTT.

V usage is TRBV28 and J usage is TRBJ2-1; 7 bases map to TRBD2. Per the germline V gene, CDR1 is MDHEN and CDR2 is SYDVKM. This CDR3 contains 14 residues. With V trimmed by 8 bases and J by 5 bases, 9 bases remained unmatched. The CDR3 coding sequence is TGTGCCAGCCTAAGCGGGGCAACCGACAATGAGCAGTTCTTC. Amino acids: CASLSGATDNEQFF. Filled out from reference TRBV28 and TRBJ2-1, the complete variable domain reads DVKVTQSSRYLVKRTGEKVFLECVQDMDHENMFWYRQDPGLGLRLIYFSYDVKMKEKGDIPEGYSVSREKKERFSLILESASTNQTSMYLCASLSGATDNEQFFGPGTRLTVL.

This clone has just one count. V is TRBV29-1 and J is TRBJ1-2, with D maybe TRBD1 (6 bases). There are 12 residues in the CDR3. In germline, CDR1 is SQVTM, CDR2 ANQGSEA. V was clipped by 4 bases and J by 3 bases, with 9 bases between them. CDR3 nucleotide sequence: TGCAGCGTTGGACAGGCCGACTATGGCTACACCTTC. This gives the protein CSVGQADYGYTF.

This clone appeared once. The chain couples TRBV19 to TRBJ2-3, with TRBD2 matching over 9 bases. CDR1 is LNHDA and CDR2 is SQIVND in the germline V gene (reference sequence). The length of the CDR3 is 14 residues. V was clipped by 1 base and J by 4 bases; unmatched bases: 0. The CDR3 protein is CASSIVAGADTQYF. The CDR3 nucleotides are TGTGCCAGTAGTATAGTAGCGGGGGCAGATACGCAGTATTTT.

The V and J genes are TRBV19 and TRBJ1-5, with 12 bases that match TRBD1. With V trimmed by 0 bases and J by 1 base, 4 bases remained unmatched. The CDR3 extends over 18 amino acids. Germline CDR1 reads LNHDA; CDR2 reads SQIVND (reference sequence). In DNA, the CDR3 is TGTGCCAGTAGTATAGAAGGGACAGGGGGCGCGAGCAATCAGCCCCAGCATTTT. Amino acids: CASSIEGTGGASNQPQHF.